This TCR beta chain was identified during a study of blood T cell repertoires in COVID-19. Study information: Acute and convalescent COVID-19 samples came from the United States, Italy and Spain. T cells, B-cell-depleted T cells, or PBMCs provided the cDNA or gDNA that served as material.

There are 14 residues in the CDR3. V lost 6 bases, J lost 4 bases, and 16 bases lay in between. Germline lookup yields CDR1 SNHLY and CDR2 FYNNEI. In the original processing: Counts of nucleated cells, estimated from reference gene primer amplification, were obtained. This table comes from immunoSEQ multiplex PCR, and its TCRdb copy is limited to in-frame clones, with some not included. V, J and clone size are taken as reported in that table, and D and trimming were inferred from the DNA itself. The sample consists of about 110,000 clones, roughly 90% of them appearing once. Sequences were obtained from peripheral blood. The chain links TRBV2 to TRBJ2-7, with D possibly matching TRBD1 (6 bases). The receptor comes from a man aged 35-49 years with active or convalescent COVID-19. CDR3 sequence reads: CASRLDRFKYEQYF. CDR3 DNA: TGTGCCAGCAGGTTGGACAGATTCAAGTACGAGCAGTACTTC.